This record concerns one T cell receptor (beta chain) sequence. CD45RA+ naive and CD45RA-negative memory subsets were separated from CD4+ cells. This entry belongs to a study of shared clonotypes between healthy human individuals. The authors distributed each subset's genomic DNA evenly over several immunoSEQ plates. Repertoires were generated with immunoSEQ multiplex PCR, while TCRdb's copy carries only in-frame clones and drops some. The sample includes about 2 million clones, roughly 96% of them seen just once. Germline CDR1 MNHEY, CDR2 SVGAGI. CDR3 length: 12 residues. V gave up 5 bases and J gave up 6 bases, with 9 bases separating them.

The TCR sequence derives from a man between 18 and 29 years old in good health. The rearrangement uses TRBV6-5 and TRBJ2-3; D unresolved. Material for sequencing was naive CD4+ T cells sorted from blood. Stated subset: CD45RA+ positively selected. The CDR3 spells CASSPAWDTQYF. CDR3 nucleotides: TGTGCCAGCAGTCCCGCCTGGGATACGCAGTATTTT.